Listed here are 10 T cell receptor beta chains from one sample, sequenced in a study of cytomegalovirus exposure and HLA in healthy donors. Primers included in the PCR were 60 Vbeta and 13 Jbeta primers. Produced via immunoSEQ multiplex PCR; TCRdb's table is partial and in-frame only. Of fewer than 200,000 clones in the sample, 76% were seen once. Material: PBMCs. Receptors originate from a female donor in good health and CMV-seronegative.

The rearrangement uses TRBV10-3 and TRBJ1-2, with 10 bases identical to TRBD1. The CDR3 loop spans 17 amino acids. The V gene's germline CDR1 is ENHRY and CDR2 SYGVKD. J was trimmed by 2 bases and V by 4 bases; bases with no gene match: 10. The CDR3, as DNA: TGTGCCATCAGTGTTCCCGGGACAGGGGACTCCAACTATGGCTACACCTTC. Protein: CAISVPGTGDSNYGYTF.

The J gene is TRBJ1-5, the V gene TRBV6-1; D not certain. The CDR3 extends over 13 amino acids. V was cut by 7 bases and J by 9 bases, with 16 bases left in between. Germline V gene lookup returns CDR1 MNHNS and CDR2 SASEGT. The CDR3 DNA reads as TGTGCCAGCATTCAGGAGAGTGGAGGGCCCCAGCATTTT. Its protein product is CASIQESGGPQHF.

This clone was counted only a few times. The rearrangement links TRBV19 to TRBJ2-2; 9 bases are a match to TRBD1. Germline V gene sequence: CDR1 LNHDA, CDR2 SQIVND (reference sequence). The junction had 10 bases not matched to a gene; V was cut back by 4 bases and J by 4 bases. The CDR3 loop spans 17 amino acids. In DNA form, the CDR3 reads TGTGCCAGTAGTACCCTTTTGACAGGGGGACGCACCGGGGAGCTGTTTTTT. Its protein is CASSTLLTGGRTGELFF.

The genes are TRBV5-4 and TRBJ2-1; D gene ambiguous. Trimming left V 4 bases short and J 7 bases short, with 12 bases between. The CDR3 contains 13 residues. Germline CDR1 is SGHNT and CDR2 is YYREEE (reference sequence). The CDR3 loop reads CASSPGNGNEQFF. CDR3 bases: TGTGCCAGCAGCCCGGGTAATGGAAATGAGCAGTTCTTC.

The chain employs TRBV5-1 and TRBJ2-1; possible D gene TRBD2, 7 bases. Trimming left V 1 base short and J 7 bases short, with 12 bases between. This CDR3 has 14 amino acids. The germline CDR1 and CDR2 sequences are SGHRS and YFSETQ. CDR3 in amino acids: CASSLRGAGNEQFF. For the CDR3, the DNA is TGCGCCAGCAGCTTGCGGGGGGCAGGAAATGAGCAGTTCTTC.

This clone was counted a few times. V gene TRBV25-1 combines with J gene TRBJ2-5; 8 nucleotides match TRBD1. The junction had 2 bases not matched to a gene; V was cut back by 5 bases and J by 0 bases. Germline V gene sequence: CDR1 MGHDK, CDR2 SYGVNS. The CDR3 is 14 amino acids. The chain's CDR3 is CASSRQGYQETQYF. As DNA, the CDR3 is TGTGCCAGCAGTCGACAGGGGTACCAAGAGACCCAGTACTTC.

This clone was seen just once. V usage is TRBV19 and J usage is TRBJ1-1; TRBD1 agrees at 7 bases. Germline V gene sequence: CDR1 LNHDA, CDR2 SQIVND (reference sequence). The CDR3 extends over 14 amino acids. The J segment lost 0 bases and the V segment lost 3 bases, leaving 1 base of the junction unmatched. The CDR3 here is CASSIDRVNTEAFF. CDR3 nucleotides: TGTGCCAGTAGTATCGACAGGGTGAACACTGAAGCTTTCTTT.

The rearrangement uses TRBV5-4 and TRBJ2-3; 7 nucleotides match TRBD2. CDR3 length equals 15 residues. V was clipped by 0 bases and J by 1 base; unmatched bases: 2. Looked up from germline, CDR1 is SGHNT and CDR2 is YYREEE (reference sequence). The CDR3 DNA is TGTGCCAGCAGCTTGGGGGGGGGTGGCACAGATACGCAGTATTTT. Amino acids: CASSLGGGGTDTQYF.

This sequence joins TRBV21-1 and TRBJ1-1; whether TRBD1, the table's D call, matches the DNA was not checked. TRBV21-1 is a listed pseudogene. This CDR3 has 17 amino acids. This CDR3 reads CASSKAPAGQENTEAFF. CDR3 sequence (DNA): TGTGCCAGCAGCAAAGCCCCGGCGGGACAGGAGAACACTGAAGCTTTCTTT.

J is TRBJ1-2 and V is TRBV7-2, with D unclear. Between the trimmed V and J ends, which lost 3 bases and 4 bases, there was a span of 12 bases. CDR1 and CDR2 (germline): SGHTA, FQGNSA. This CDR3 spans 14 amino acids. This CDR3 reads CASSFSLSGYGYTF. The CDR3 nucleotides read TGTGCCAGCAGCTTTAGTTTATCCGGCTATGGCTACACCTTC.